A single sample gave rise to the 17 T cell receptor beta chains below, sequenced in a study of immune evolution from preneoplasia to lung adenocarcinoma. The data were produced by immunoSEQ multiplex PCR, yet TCRdb's version contains in-frame clones alone and is incomplete. The sample contains 2,000 to 2,500 clones, around 84% of which appear only once. Sequenced material: FFPE lung adenocarcinoma in situ tissue. The source of these receptors is a person aged 60 to 85 with lung adenocarcinoma.

The chain joins TRBV6-6 to TRBJ1-5; D unclear. The germline CDR1 and CDR2 sequences are MNHNY and SVGAGI (reference sequence). CDR3 length equals 11 residues. V shed 5 bases and J shed 10 bases, with 9 bases lying between them. Written as DNA, the CDR3 is TGTGCCAGCAGTGGCAGCGGACCCCAGCATTTT. Amino acids: CASSGSGPQHF.

The V call is TRBV15, the J call TRBJ1-2; TRBD1 matches 8 bases. J was trimmed by 8 bases and V by 1 base; bases with no gene match: 9. The CDR3 length is 15 residues. From germline, CDR1 is LNHNV and CDR2 YYDKDF (reference sequence). The chain's CDR3 is CATSRGGTGPMGYTF. The CDR3 DNA reads TGTGCCACCAGCAGAGGAGGGACAGGTCCTATGGGCTACACCTTC. Drawing the rest from reference TRBV15 and TRBJ1-2, the complete variable domain is DAMVIQNPRYQVTQFGKPVTLSCSQTLNHNVMYWYQQKSSQAPKLLFHYYDKDFNNEADTPDNFQSRRPNTSFCFLDIRSPGLGDTAMYLCATSRGGTGPMGYTFGSGTRLTVV.

The CDR3 loop reads CASSPWTAGYTF. CDR3 DNA sequence: TGTGCCAGCAGCCCATGGACGGCGGGATACACCTTC. The chain links TRBV7-9 to TRBJ1-2; D is unclear. The CDR3 runs to 12 residues. Trimming left V 5 bases short and J 11 bases short, with 15 bases between. The germline CDR1 and CDR2 sequences are SEHNR and FQNEAQ (reference sequence). The full variable domain, completed using reference TRBV7-9 and TRBJ1-2, is DTGVSQNPRHKITKRGQNVTFRCDPISEHNRLYWYRQTLGQGPEFLTYFQNEAQLEKSRLLSDRFSAERPKGSFSTLEIQRTEQGDSAMYLCASSPWTAGYTFGSGTRLTVV.

This chain joins TRBV7-9 and TRBJ2-3; 7 bases fit TRBD2. Germline V gene sequence: CDR1 SEHNR, CDR2 FQNEAQ (reference sequence). Losses at the gene ends were 1 base for V and 0 bases for J; bases not matched to a gene: 1. The length of the CDR3 is 15 residues. CDR3 DNA: TGTGCCAGCAGCTTAGAGCGGGGTAGCACAGATACGCAGTATTTT. This sequence encodes CASSLERGSTDTQYF.

This sequence joins TRBV7-3 and TRBJ1-5, with D tentatively TRBD1 (5 bases). This CDR3 region has 20 residues. Trimming cost V 5 bases and J 4 bases, with 30 bases left between them. CDR1 is SGHTA, CDR2 FQGTGA, per germline. The CDR3 DNA follows: TGTGCCAGCAGCCTTACGGAGGCCCTCCCTTCAATAAGACAGAATCAGCCCCAGCATTTT. Residues: CASSLTEALPSIRQNQPQHF.

The V gene is TRBV28, the J gene TRBJ1-2; D not resolved. From germline, CDR1 is MDHEN and CDR2 SYDVKM. The CDR3 has 13 amino acids. The CDR3 DNA sequence: TGTGCAACCCGGCAGGATTCTCTCTATGGCTACACCTTC. It encodes CATRQDSLYGYTF.

The CDR3 region is CASSLGGPGYSNQPQHF. The CDR3 region has the DNA TGTGCCAGCAGCTTAGGAGGGCCCGGGTATAGCAATCAGCCCCAGCATTTT. The chain combines TRBV7-9 with TRBJ1-5; D is uncertain. CDR3 length: 17 amino acids. Per germline, CDR1 SEHNR and CDR2 FQNEAQ (reference sequence). V was clipped by 1 base and J by 0 bases, with 13 bases between them.

This chain connects TRBV30 to TRBJ2-3; TRBD2 matches at 8 bases. From germline, CDR1 is GTSNPN and CDR2 SVGIG (reference sequence). J was trimmed by 3 bases and V by 2 bases; bases with no gene match: 4. This CDR3 contains 14 residues. For the CDR3, the DNA is TGTGCCTGGAGTTTGAGCGGGGGAACAGATACGCAGTATTTT. This encodes CAWSLSGGTDTQYF.

V and J are TRBV19 and TRBJ1-2, with TRBD1 matching 8 bases. After removal of 1 base from V and 8 bases from J, the junction contained 3 bases not matched to a gene. Germline V gives CDR1 LNHDA, CDR2 SQIVND (reference sequence). CDR3 length equals 13 residues. As DNA, the CDR3 is TGTGCCAGTAGTATAGGACAGGGGTACGGCTACACCTTC. It is translated as CASSIGQGYGYTF.

J is TRBJ2-7 and V is TRBV11-2; maybe TRBD1 (5 bases). Between the trimmed V and J ends, which lost 2 bases and 3 bases, there was a span of 14 bases. The CDR3 is made up of 15 amino acids. Germline V gene data show CDR1 as SGHAT and CDR2 as FQNNGV. The CDR3: CASSLNNRPNYEQYF. The CDR3 DNA reads TGTGCCAGCAGCTTAAACAACAGGCCGAACTACGAGCAGTACTTC.

This clone has only a few counts. This chain joins TRBV7-8 and TRBJ1-2; D is perhaps TRBD1 (6 bases). The V gene lost 5 bases and the J gene lost 8 bases, with 24 bases spanning the gap. Per germline, CDR1 SGHVS and CDR2 FQNEAQ. The CDR3 has 16 amino acids. The CDR3 loop reads CASSHPGAQGMGGYTF. The CDR3 bases are TGTGCCAGCAGCCACCCGGGGGCGCAGGGAATGGGCGGCTACACCTTC.

CDR3 bases: TGTGCCAGCAGTTACCCTAGCGGGAGATCCCCAGATACGCAGTATTTT. The encoded protein is CASSYPSGRSPDTQYF. The V gene is TRBV6-6, the J gene TRBJ2-3; 10 nucleotides agree with TRBD2. Germline CDR1 is MNHNY and CDR2 is SVGAGI (reference sequence). The CDR3 is 16 amino acids. The V gene end was trimmed by 2 bases and the J gene end by 4 bases; junction bases not matched to a gene: 6.

The chain joins TRBV10-2 to TRBJ2-2; 12 nucleotides match TRBD2. CDR3 length: 18 amino acids. Per the germline V gene, CDR1 is WSHSY and CDR2 is SAAADI. The V and J ends lost 1 base and 5 bases, in that order; junction bases with no gene match: 8. The CDR3: CASSEFASGRASTGELFF. Here the CDR3 DNA reads TGCGCCAGCAGTGAGTTCGCTAGCGGGAGGGCCTCTACCGGGGAGCTGTTTTTT.

This chain joins TRBV18 and TRBJ1-4; D is unresolved. The germline V and J ends were trimmed by 5 bases and 5 bases, with 18 bases remaining between them. There are 16 residues in the CDR3. Germline V gene lookup returns CDR1 KGHSH and CDR2 LQKENI. Here the CDR3 reads CASSSGLGSSNEKLFF. Here the CDR3 DNA reads TGTGCCAGCTCATCAGGACTAGGGAGTTCAAATGAAAAACTGTTTTTT. Drawing the rest from reference TRBV18 and TRBJ1-4, the complete variable domain is NAGVMQNPRHLVRRRGQEARLRCSPMKGHSHVYWYRQLPEEGLKFMVYLQKENIIDESGMPKERFSAEFPKEGPSILRIQQVVRGDSAAYFCASSSGLGSSNEKLFFGSGTQLSVL.

This clone was seen a single time. The chain couples TRBV7-8 to TRBJ2-7; weak D call: TRBD2 (5 bases). The CDR3 loop spans 12 amino acids. V was shortened by 3 bases and J by 5 bases, with 8 bases between the two germline ends. Germline V CDR1 and CDR2: SGHVS, FQNEAQ. CDR3 coding DNA: TGTGCCAGCAGCTTCGGGATTGACGAGCAGTACTTC. It specifies CASSFGIDEQYF. Variable domain in full (rest from reference TRBV7-8 and TRBJ2-7): GAGVSQSPRYKVAKRGQDVALRCDPISGHVSLFWYQQALGQGPEFLTYFQNEAQLDKSGLPSDRFFAERPEGSVSTLKIQRTQQEDSAVYLCASSFGIDEQYFGPGTRLTVT.

The chain recombines TRBV7-2 with TRBJ1-1, with no clear D. Germline CDR1 and CDR2: SGHTA and FQGNSA. The CDR3 sequence is 13 residues long. V was clipped by 5 bases and J by 11 bases, with 18 bases between them. CDR3 bases: TGTGCCAGCAGCCCCACTCGGGAGGAAAAGGCTTTCTTT. Translating it yields CASSPTREEKAFF.

The chain carries TRBV7-2 and TRBJ1-2; D is unclear. The germline V gene encodes CDR1 SGHTA and CDR2 FQGNSA. This CDR3 spans 14 amino acids. Trimming took off 2 bases at V and 7 bases at J, with 14 bases between the two ends. The DNA of the CDR3 is TGTGCCAGCAGCTTAAGTGTACAAACGCCTGGCTACACCTTC. As protein: CASSLSVQTPGYTF. The whole variable domain, remainder taken from reference TRBV7-2 and TRBJ1-2, is GAGVSQSPSNKVTEKGKDVELRCDPISGHTALYWYRQSLGQGLEFLIYFQGNSAPDKSGLPSDRFSAERTGGSVSTLTIQRTQQEDSAVYLCASSLSVQTPGYTFGSGTRLTVV.